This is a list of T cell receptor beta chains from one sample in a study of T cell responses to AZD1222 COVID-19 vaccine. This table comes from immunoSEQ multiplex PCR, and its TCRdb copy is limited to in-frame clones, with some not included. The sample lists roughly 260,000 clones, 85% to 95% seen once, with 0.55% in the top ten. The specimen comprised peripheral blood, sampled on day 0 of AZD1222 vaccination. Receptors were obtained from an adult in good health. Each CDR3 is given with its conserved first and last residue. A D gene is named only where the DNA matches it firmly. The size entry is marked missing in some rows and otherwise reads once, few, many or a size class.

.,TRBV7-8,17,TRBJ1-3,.,TGTGCCAGCAGCTTAGGGCAGACCCTCAGCTCTGGAAACACCATATATTTT,CASSLGQTLSSGNTIYF
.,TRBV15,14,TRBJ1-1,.,TGTGCCACCAGCAGAGAGCGCCTGGTCACTGAAGCTTTCTTT,CATSRERLVTEAFF
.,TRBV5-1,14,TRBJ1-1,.,TGCGCCAGCAGCTTGGTGGGGGTGGGGACTGAAGCTTTCTTT,CASSLVGVGTEAFF
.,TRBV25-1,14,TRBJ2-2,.,TGTGCCAGCAGTGAATTTTCTCCCACCGGGGAGCTGTTTTTT,CASSEFSPTGELFF
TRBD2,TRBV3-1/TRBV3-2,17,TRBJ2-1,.,TGTGCCAGCAGCCAAGATCGGGAGGGAGAGGGTGAGAATGAGCAGTTCTTC,CASSQDREGEGENEQFF
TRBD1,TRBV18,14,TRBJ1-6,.,TGTGCCAGCTCGCTCGGGACAGGCAATTCACCCCTCCACTTT,CASSLGTGNSPLHF
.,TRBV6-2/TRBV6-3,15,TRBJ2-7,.,TGTGCCAGCAGTTACTCTCTCGGGGGAGTCTACGAGCAGTACTTC,CASSYSLGGVYEQYF
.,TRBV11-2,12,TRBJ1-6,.,TGTGCCAGCAGCTTGTACGGATCACCCCTCCACTTT,CASSLYGSPLHF
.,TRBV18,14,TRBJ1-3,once,TGTGCCAGCTCAGGGAGCCTCTCTGGAAACACCATATATTTT,CASSGSLSGNTIYF
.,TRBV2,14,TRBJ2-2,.,TGTGCCAGCAGTGACCGGAGAGGCCCCGGGGAGCTGTTTTTT,CASSDRRGPGELFF
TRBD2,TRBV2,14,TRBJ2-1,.,TGTGCCAGCAGTGTTCTAGCGGGAGAGGATGAGCAGTTCTTC,CASSVLAGEDEQFF
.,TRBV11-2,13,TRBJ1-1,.,TGTGCCAGCAGCTATGTGGGGGGGACTGAAGCTTTCTTT,CASSYVGGTEAFF
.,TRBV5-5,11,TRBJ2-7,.,TGTGCCAGCAGCGGCGGGACCGAGCAGTACTTC,CASSGGTEQYF
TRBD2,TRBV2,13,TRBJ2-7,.,TGTGCCAGCAGTGGGACTAGCGGCTACGAGCAGTACTTC,CASSGTSGYEQYF
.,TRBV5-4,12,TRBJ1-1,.,TGTGCCAGCAGCTTGGGAATCGATGAAGCTTTCTTT,CASSLGIDEAFF
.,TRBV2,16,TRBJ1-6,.,TGTGCCAGCAGTGAAGCCGGGAGTTGGGGAATTTCACCCCTCCACTTT,CASSEAGSWGISPLHF
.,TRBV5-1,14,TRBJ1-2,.,TGCGCCAGCAGCTTGGACCCGGCAGGAAAGGACTACACCTTC,CASSLDPAGKDYTF